This is a list of T cell receptor beta chains from one sample in a study of coeliac disease. Libraries were prepared by immunoSEQ multiplex PCR; TCRdb keeps only in-frame clonotypes and omits some of them. The table records several thousand clones, about three fifths of them present only once. The material sequenced was lamina propria lymphocytes from the gut. The receptors were gathered from a woman aged 55-70 years with active celiac disease. Both conserved end residues are part of each CDR3. D genes are given only for firm matches. Rows give clone size only sometimes, using once, few, many, or a class for an expanded clone.

J gene | clone size | D gene | V gene | CDR3 protein | CDR3 DNA
TRBJ2-6 | . | . | TRBV28 | CASRPQGSGANVLTF | TGTGCCAGCAGGCCCCAGGGATCTGGGGCCAACGTCCTGACTTTC
TRBJ2-1 | few | TRBD2 | TRBV27 | CASRPGTSGRNEQFF | TGTGCCAGCAGGCCGGGGACTAGCGGGAGAAATGAGCAGTTCTTC
TRBJ2-1 | few | . | TRBV19 | CASSMQDDLNEQFF | TGTGCCAGTAGTATGCAGGATGACCTCAATGAGCAGTTCTTC
TRBJ2-7 | . | TRBD1 | TRBV7-2 | CASSFPDRGEEQYF | TGTGCCAGCAGCTTCCCCGACAGGGGGGAAGAGCAGTACTTC
TRBJ1-3 | . | . | TRBV7-6 | CASSLVRPQAYSGNTIYF | TGTGCCAGCAGCTTAGTCAGGCCACAGGCATACTCTGGAAACACCATATATTTT
TRBJ1-1 | few | TRBD1 | TRBV18 | CASSYRGLEAFF | TGTGCCAGCTCGTACAGGGGGCTTGAAGCTTTCTTT
TRBJ1-4 | . | . | TRBV18 | CASSSIVNEKLFF | TGTGCCAGCTCGTCAATAGTGAATGAAAAACTGTTTTTT
TRBJ1-3 | . | . | TRBV5-3 | CARSSQTGLISGNTIYF | TGTGCCAGAAGCTCCCAGACAGGCCTGATCTCTGGAAACACCATATATTTT
TRBJ2-2 | . | . | TRBV7-6 | CASSLGGSGNTGELFF | TGTGCCAGCAGCTTAGGGGGTAGCGGGAACACCGGGGAGCTGTTTTTT
TRBJ2-1 | few | . | TRBV4-1 | CASRLNNEQFF | TGCGCCAGCAGATTAAACAATGAGCAGTTCTTC
TRBJ2-7 | . | TRBD1 | TRBV5-1 | CASSLSPPGQGYEQYF | TGCGCCAGCAGCTTGTCCCCCCCGGGACAGGGGTACGAGCAGTACTTC
TRBJ1-5 | large | . | TRBV11-2 | CASSSTLGGGQPQHF | TGTGCCAGCAGCTCAACCCTTGGGGGGGGCCAGCCCCAGCATTTT
TRBJ2-1 | few | TRBD2 | TRBV7-2 | CASSLDRTSGALGQFF | TGTGCCAGCAGCTTGGACCGTACTAGCGGGGCCCTAGGGCAGTTCTTC
TRBJ2-2 | . | TRBD2 | TRBV11-3 | CASSSGLAGPNTGELFF | TGTGCCAGCAGCTCGGGACTAGCGGGACCTAACACCGGGGAGCTGTTTTTT
TRBJ2-4 | . | . | TRBV10-3 | CAPFHYRAGPSKNIQYF | TGTGCCCCCTTCCATTACCGGGCGGGGCCCTCCAAAAACATTCAGTACTTC
TRBJ2-7 | . | TRBD1 | TRBV7-9 | CASSLGTGVIYEQYF | TGTGCCAGCAGCTTAGGGACAGGGGTAATCTACGAGCAGTACTTC
TRBJ2-1 | . | . | TRBV7-3 | CASSSTPRVENEQFF | TGTGCCAGCAGCTCCACCCCCAGGGTAGAAAATGAGCAGTTCTTC
TRBJ2-2 | . | . | TRBV4-2 | CASSLRTETNTGELFF | TGTGCCAGCAGCTTACGGACTGAGACCAACACCGGGGAGCTGTTTTTT
TRBJ1-1 | . | . | TRBV5-1 | CASSPLTGNTEAFF | TGCGCCAGCAGCCCACTTACAGGGAACACTGAAGCTTTCTTT
TRBJ2-3 | once | . | TRBV7-3 | CASSLIPSTDTQYF | TGTGCCAGCAGCTTAATCCCGAGCACAGATACGCAGTATTTT
TRBJ1-1 | . | . | TRBV5-1 | CASSLALWGAVGTEAFF | TGCGCCAGCAGCTTGGCCCTTTGGGGCGCGGTTGGCACTGAAGCTTTCTTT
TRBJ1-2 | . | . | TRBV4-1 | CASSQEGTRANYGYTF | TGCGCCAGCAGCCAAGAGGGGACTAGAGCTAACTATGGCTACACCTTC
TRBJ2-5 | . | . | TRBV19 | CASSMMAGRLETQYF | TGTGCCAGTAGTATGATGGCGGGTAGATTAGAGACCCAGTACTTC
TRBJ1-2 | . | . | TRBV19 | CASSINFLSGGYGYGYTF | TGTGCCAGTAGTATAAATTTTTTAAGTGGCGGTTACGGCTATGGCTACACCTTC
TRBJ1-6 | . | TRBD1 | TRBV5-8 | CASSSNVQGTTLLHF | TGTGCCAGCAGCTCCAATGTACAGGGGACCACTCTTCTCCACTTT
TRBJ1-1 | . | TRBD1 | TRBV5-8 | CASSLTRTGGSTEAFF | TGTGCCAGCAGCTTGACCCGGACAGGTGGGAGCACTGAAGCTTTCTTT
TRBJ2-3 | . | . | TRBV9 | CASSVGSVDTQYF | TGTGCCAGCAGCGTAGGCAGCGTGGATACGCAGTATTTT
TRBJ2-5 | few | . | TRBV5-6 | CASEAANEETQYF | TGTGCCAGCGAGGCGGCCAACGAAGAGACCCAGTACTTC
TRBJ1-2 | few | TRBD1 | TRBV4-3 | CASSQDRGIYGYTF | TGCGCCAGCAGCCAAGACAGGGGGATATATGGCTACACCTTC
TRBJ2-1 | . | . | TRBV7-2 | CASSFRSYNEQFF | TGTGCCAGCAGCTTCCGCTCCTACAATGAGCAGTTCTTC
TRBJ1-2 | . | . | TRBV6-5 | CASTRRGGHYGYTF | TGTGCCAGCACCAGAAGGGGGGGACACTATGGCTACACCTTC
TRBJ2-3 | few | TRBD2 | TRBV5-1 | CASSYPGTPGGTDTQYF | TGCGCCAGCAGCTACCCCGGGACCCCGGGAGGAACAGATACGCAGTATTTT
TRBJ2-2 | . | TRBD1 | TRBV5-4 | CASSLGQGGGTGELFF | TGTGCCAGCAGCTTGGGACAGGGTGGGGGCACCGGGGAGCTGTTTTTT
TRBJ2-7 | medium-sized | . | TRBV11-2 | CASRFGGNEQYF | TGTGCCAGTCGATTTGGCGGGAACGAGCAGTACTTC
TRBJ2-3 | few | TRBD2 | TRBV13 | CASSPERGVPVGDTQYF | TGTGCCAGCAGCCCAGAGCGGGGGGTCCCCGTTGGAGATACGCAGTATTTT
TRBJ2-2 | . | . | TRBV4-2 | CASSQGGGTPNTGELFF | TGTGCCAGCAGCCAAGGGGGGGGGACACCGAACACCGGGGAGCTGTTTTTT
TRBJ1-2 | . | TRBD1 | TRBV9 | CASSPRQGDHYGYTF | TGTGCCAGCAGCCCCAGACAGGGGGACCACTATGGCTACACCTTC
TRBJ2-2 | . | TRBD1 | TRBV7-2 | CASSLATGRTGELFF | TGTGCCAGCAGCTTAGCGACAGGGAGAACCGGGGAGCTGTTTTTT
TRBJ2-1 | . | . | TRBV7-8 | CASSPEWGSNEQFF | TGTGCCAGCAGTCCGGAATGGGGCAGCAATGAGCAGTTCTTC
TRBJ1-5 | . | . | TRBV30 | CAWSVTSNQPQHF | TGTGCCTGGAGTGTAACTTCCAATCAGCCCCAGCATTTT
TRBJ2-7 | few | . | TRBV9 | CASSTRDTAYEQYF | TGTGCCAGCAGCACTCGGGACACCGCCTACGAGCAGTACTTC
TRBJ1-1 | . | TRBD1 | TRBV4-2 | CASSQADGTGSSEAFF | TGTGCCAGCAGCCAGGCGGACGGGACAGGGTCTTCTGAAGCTTTCTTT
TRBJ1-3 | . | . | TRBV4-3 | CASSQDYGSSGNTIYF | TGCGCCAGCAGCCAAGATTATGGCAGCTCTGGAAACACCATATATTTT
TRBJ2-5 | . | TRBD2 | TRBV4-3 | CASSQDRSGRRETQYF | TGCGCCAGCAGCCAAGATCGCAGCGGGAGGCGGGAGACCCAGTACTTC
TRBJ2-1 | once | TRBD2 | TRBV7-3 | CASSLGLAGNNEQFF | TGTGCCAGCAGCTTGGGACTAGCGGGGAACAATGAGCAGTTCTTC
TRBJ2-3 | . | . | TRBV7-2 | CASSLQASTDTQYF | TGTGCCAGCAGCCTACAGGCGAGCACAGATACGCAGTATTTT
TRBJ1-1 | . | . | TRBV5-6 | CASSTGPGRAEAFF | TGTGCCAGCAGCACCGGTCCGGGGAGGGCTGAAGCTTTCTTT
TRBJ2-1 | . | . | TRBV19 | CASSIEHRPTPGNEQFF | TGTGCCAGTAGTATTGAGCACAGACCTACCCCGGGGAATGAGCAGTTCTTC
TRBJ2-1 | . | TRBD2 | TRBV5-1 | CASSLGLALNEQFF | TGCGCCAGCAGCCTGGGACTAGCTTTAAATGAGCAGTTCTTC
TRBJ2-1 | . | TRBD1 | TRBV7-6 | CASSFLGDSSYNEQFF | TGTGCCAGCAGCTTTTTGGGGGACAGCTCCTACAATGAGCAGTTCTTC
TRBJ2-3 | . | . | TRBV18 | CASSPPVGGTDTQYF | TGTGCCAGCTCACCACCGGTCGGGGGCACAGATACGCAGTATTTT